This is a list of T cell receptor beta chains from one sample in a study of Graves' ophthalmopathy and Graves' hyperthyroidism. A single record per CDR3 protein comes from TCRdb applying MiXCR to the multiplex PCR reads. The sample contains about 500,000 distinct CDR3 sequences, under 40% of which appear only once. Sequenced: peripheral blood or thyroid tissue (not recorded which). All receptors derive from an adult man with Graves' hyperthyroidism. Both conserved end residues are part of each CDR3. The D gene is left open where the match is weak. Clone size is not always given. Where it is, it says once, few, many or a class for expanded clones.

>few|NA|TRBV7-8|TRBJ2-3
TGTGCCAGCAGCCCCTCAACGGTCCCAGATACGCAGTATTTT
CASSPSTVPDTQYF
>many|TRBD2|TRBV20-1|TRBJ2-7
TGCAGTGCTAGAGATCACTTTCGTACTAGCGGTGTAGACGAGCAGTACTTC
CSARDHFRTSGVDEQYF
>NA|TRBD2|TRBV10-3|TRBJ2-2
TGTGCCATCAGTGAGAACGGGGAGGGAGGGGAGCTGTTTTTT
CAISENGEGGELFF
>many|TRBD1|TRBV25-1|TRBJ1-6
TGTGCCAGCGGGCAGGGGGCAGCGAATTCACCCCTCCACTTT
CASGQGAANSPLHF
>NA|NA|TRBV30|TRBJ1-2
TGTGCCTGGAGTGTCATGTCTGGGGATGGCTACACCTTC
CAWSVMSGDGYTF
>once|TRBD1|TRBV7-9|TRBJ2-7
TGTGCCACCAACCCCGAGACAGGGGGCGAGCAGTACTTC
CATNPETGGEQYF
>NA|NA|TRBV29-1|TRBJ1-2
TGCAGCTTCGAGGACCTGGGTCCCAACTATGGCTACACCTTC
CSFEDLGPNYGYTF
>many|NA|TRBV19|TRBJ1-1
TGTGCCAGTAGTAGTGCGATGTGGAGTGCTTTCTTT
CASSSAMWSAFF
>once|NA|TRBV24-1|TRBJ1-5
TGTGCCAGCAGCCGAAGGCAGGGAAGTGATCAGCCCCAGCATTTT
CASSRRQGSDQPQHF
>many|NA|TRBV7-2|TRBJ1-5
TGTGCCAGCAGCTTAGATCTGGGAAGCAATCAGCCCCAGCATTTT
CASSLDLGSNQPQHF
>NA|TRBD1|TRBV29-1|TRBJ2-7
TGCAGCTTCTACCGGACAGGGGGCTACGAGCAGTACTTC
CSFYRTGGYEQYF
>NA|NA|TRBV25-1|TRBJ1-4
TGTGCCAGCAGTGAGGGGGGGAGTGAAAAACTGTTTTTT
CASSEGGSEKLFF
>NA|NA|TRBV24-1|TRBJ2-6
TGTGCCACCAGTGATAGGAGGGCCAACGTCCTGACTTTC
CATSDRRANVLTF
>NA|NA|TRBV12-5|TRBJ2-5
TGTGCCAGCAGAACCACCGGACAGCAAGAGACCCAGTACTTC
CASRTTGQQETQYF
>NA|NA|TRBV7-3|TRBJ2-5
TGTGCCAGCAGCTACCGAGTGGGAGACTTTCAAGAGACCCAGTACTTC
CASSYRVGDFQETQYF
>few|NA|TRBV5-1|TRBJ1-1
TGCGCCAGCAGCTTGACGGGGCCGGCTAAGGGGAACACTGAAGCTTTCTTT
CASSLTGPAKGNTEAFF
>NA|NA|TRBV29-1|TRBJ1-1
TGCAGCGTTGGGGGGCTTGACACCGGGGAGCACACTGAAGCTTTCTTT
CSVGGLDTGEHTEAFF
>many|NA|TRBV11-2|TRBJ2-7
TGTGCCAGCAGCTTAGTGTCCGAGCAGTACTTC
CASSLVSEQYF
>NA|NA|TRBV2|TRBJ2-6
TGTGCCAGCAGAATTCGAGAAGGGTCTAACGTCCTGACTTTC
CASRIREGSNVLTF
>many|NA|TRBV29-1|TRBJ2-5
TGCAGCGTTGAGTGGGCCTCCCAGGAGACCCAGTACTTC
CSVEWASQETQYF
>NA|NA|TRBV20-1|TRBJ2-7
TGCAGTGCTAGACCCCAGCTAGGGAGTTACGAGCAGTACTTC
CSARPQLGSYEQYF
>NA|NA|TRBV7-6|TRBJ1-2
TGTGCCAGCAGCTTACTAGTACCTAGCTTGGGGGCTCGTGGCTACACCTTC
CASSLLVPSLGARGYTF
>many|TRBD1|TRBV5-1|TRBJ2-7
TGCGCCAGCAGCTGGACAGGGGGCTTCTACGAGCAGTACTTC
CASSWTGGFYEQYF
>NA|TRBD1|TRBV10-3|TRBJ1-1
TGTGCCATCAGTGAGTCGCTGGGACAGGGACCAAGTCCTGAAGCTTTCTTT
CAISESLGQGPSPEAFF
>NA|NA|TRBV2|TRBJ2-6
TGTGCCAGCAGGGGGGAATCTGGGGCCAACGTCCTGACTTTC
CASRGESGANVLTF
>many|TRBD1|TRBV5-1|TRBJ2-7
TGCGCCAGCAGCTTGGCCGGCCAGGGGGTCTCCTACGAGCAGTACTTC
CASSLAGQGVSYEQYF
>many|TRBD1|TRBV2|TRBJ1-4
TGTGCCAGCAGTGTTCCGGGACAGGGGCTCGAGCCGTCAACTAATGAAAAACTGTTTTTT
CASSVPGQGLEPSTNEKLFF
>few|NA|TRBV7-3|TRBJ2-1
TGTGCCAGCAGCTTAGGTAGCCAGGGCGCCGAGCAGTTCTTC
CASSLGSQGAEQFF
>NA|NA|TRBV12-3/TRBV12-4|TRBJ2-1
TGTGCCAGCAGCTTAGGAGGACCTCCCAATGGGCAGTTCTTC
CASSLGGPPNGQFF
>NA|TRBD1|TRBV15|TRBJ1-6
TGTGCCACCAGCAGAGCCTCCGGGACAGGGGGCTTGCCCCTCCACTTT
CATSRASGTGGLPLHF
>many|NA|TRBV7-9|TRBJ1-1
TGTGCCAGCAGCTTAGACTGGCAGGGTGAAGCTTTCTTT
CASSLDWQGEAFF
>many|NA|TRBV9|TRBJ2-7
TGTGCCAGCAGCGTAGATGGGGGGAGCTCCTACGAGCAGTACTTC
CASSVDGGSSYEQYF
>NA|NA|TRBV7-2|TRBJ2-7
TGTGCCAGCAGCTTCGTGGGGGACTACGAGCAGTACTTC
CASSFVGDYEQYF
>NA|NA|TRBV10-3|TRBJ1-2
TGTGCCATCAGTGAGGAACAGGCCATGACGGATGGCTACACCTTC
CAISEEQAMTDGYTF
>many|NA|TRBV5-6|TRBJ2-2
TGTGCCAGCACCCAGTTCACCGGGGAGCTGTTTTTT
CASTQFTGELFF
>NA|TRBD1|TRBV3-1|TRBJ2-7
TGTGCCAGCAGCCAAGTTTTTGGACAGGGGGACGAGCAGTACTTC
CASSQVFGQGDEQYF
>many|NA|TRBV19|TRBJ2-7
TGTGCCAGTAGTAGGGACTGGCTCTCCTACGAGCAGTACTTC
CASSRDWLSYEQYF